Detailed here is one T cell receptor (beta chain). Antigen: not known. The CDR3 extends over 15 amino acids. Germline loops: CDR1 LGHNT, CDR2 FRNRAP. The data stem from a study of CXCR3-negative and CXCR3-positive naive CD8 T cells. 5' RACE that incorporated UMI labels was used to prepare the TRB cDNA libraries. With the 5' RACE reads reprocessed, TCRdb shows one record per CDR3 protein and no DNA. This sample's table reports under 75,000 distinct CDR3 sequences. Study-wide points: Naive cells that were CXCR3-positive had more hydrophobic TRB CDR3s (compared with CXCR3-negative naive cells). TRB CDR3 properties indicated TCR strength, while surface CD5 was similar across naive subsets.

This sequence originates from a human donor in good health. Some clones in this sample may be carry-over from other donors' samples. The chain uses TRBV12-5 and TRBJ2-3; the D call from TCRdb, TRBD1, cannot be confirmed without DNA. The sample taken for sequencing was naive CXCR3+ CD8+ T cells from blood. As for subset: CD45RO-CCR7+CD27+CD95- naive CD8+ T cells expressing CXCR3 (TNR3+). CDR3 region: CASGRQGAPPDTQYF.